Below, 28 T cell receptor beta chains from the same sample are listed, as sequenced in a study of CD8 T cells in ankylosing spondylitis. TCRdb passed the 5' RACE reads through MiXCR, listing each CDR3 protein once. The repertoire includes approximately 210,000 distinct CDR3 sequences, around 13% of them detected once, and approximately 15% sits in the top ten. Material for sequencing was blood, either unsorted or a sorted T cell fraction (not recorded which). These receptors all come from a male donor with ankylosing spondylitis or in good health (not recorded which).

There are a few counts of this clonotype. The chain uses TRBV7-9 and TRBJ1-1, with D unresolved. Germline V gives CDR1 SEHNR, CDR2 FQNEAQ (reference sequence). Trimming took 4 bases from V and 11 from J, leaving 17 bases between them. The CDR3 spans 13 residues. CDR3 DNA sequence: TGTGCCAGCAGCTCCGCTCTTGACACTACGGCTTTCTTT. Translated, it gives CASSSALDTTAFF.

This clonotype was counted only a few times. This chain links TRBV7-9 with TRBJ2-2; D possibly corresponds to TRBD1 (6 bases). The germline V gene encodes CDR1 SEHNR and CDR2 FQNEAQ (reference sequence). There are 17 residues in the CDR3. The V and J ends lost 1 base and 3 bases respectively, with 15 bases between them. Here the CDR3 reads CASSLGKQGWYTGELFF. CDR3 coding DNA: TGTGCCAGCAGCTTAGGAAAACAGGGATGGTACACCGGGGAGCTGTTTTTT.

This sequence joins TRBV13 and TRBJ2-1; 12 bases map to TRBD2. The V gene's germline CDR1 is PRHDT and CDR2 FYEKMQ (reference sequence). V gave up 5 bases and J gave up 14 bases; unmatched junction bases: 19. This CDR3 is built from 17 residues. The CDR3 protein is CASSRGGRTSGERVEFF. In DNA, the CDR3 is TGTGCCAGCAGCCGCGGAGGCCGGACTAGCGGGGAGAGGGTAGAGTTCTTC. The full variable domain, rest sourced from reference TRBV13 and TRBJ2-1, is AAGVIQSPRHLIKEKRETATLKCYPIPRHDTVYWYQQGPGQDPQFLISFYEKMQSDKGSIPDRFSAQQFSDYHSELNMSSLELGDSALYFCASSRGGRTSGERVEFFGPGTRLTVL.

This clonotype was detected ten times or more. The chain joins TRBV29-1 to TRBJ2-7; 8 bases match TRBD2. The J segment lost 0 bases and the V segment lost 7 bases, leaving 8 bases of the junction unmatched. CDR3 length equals 14 residues. CDR1 and CDR2 (germline): SQVTM, ANQGSEA. CDR3 region: CSAVGGEVSYEQYF. CDR3 DNA: TGCAGCGCTGTCGGGGGGGAGGTCTCCTACGAGCAGTACTTC.

At least ten counts were recorded for this clonotype. The chain recombines TRBV5-6 with TRBJ2-2, with D perhaps matching TRBD2 (5 bases). This CDR3 contains 16 residues. Germline CDR1 and CDR2: SGHDT and YYEEEE. V dropped 4 bases and J dropped 1 base, with 14 bases sitting between them. The CDR3 is CASSPGLSLNTGELFF. The CDR3 region has the DNA TGTGCCAGCAGCCCAGGACTGTCCTTGAACACCGGGGAGCTGTTTTTT.

This clonotype was picked up many times. V is TRBV20-1 and J is TRBJ1-1; 7 bases are shared with TRBD1. The germline V gene encodes CDR1 DFQATT and CDR2 SNEGSKA (reference sequence). The junction had 12 bases not matched to a gene; V was cut back by 5 bases and J by 0 bases. The CDR3 has 16 amino acids. The chain's CDR3 is CSAPRYYGTVNTEAFF. As DNA, the CDR3 is TGCAGTGCTCCAAGGTATTACGGGACAGTGAACACTGAAGCTTTCTTT.

This sequence joins TRBV6-5 and TRBJ2-1, with 16 positions matching TRBD2. V lost 2 bases to trimming and J lost 0 bases; unmatched junction nucleotides: 4. Germline CDR1 is MNHEY and CDR2 is SVGAGI. The CDR3 is made up of 19 amino acids. CDR3 loop: CASSYRGLAGGPSYNEQFF. CDR3 DNA: TGTGCCAGCAGTTACCGGGGACTAGCGGGAGGGCCCTCCTACAATGAGCAGTTCTTC.

This clonotype was picked up a small number of times. The J gene is TRBJ1-1, the V gene TRBV7-9; a possible D gene is TRBD1 (5 bases). Germline V CDR1 and CDR2: SEHNR, FQNEAQ (reference sequence). Trimming pared 3 bases from V and 5 bases from J, leaving 16 bases between. The CDR3 contains 15 residues. In DNA form, the CDR3 reads TGTGCCAGCAGCTTTCAGGGCCTGCGTGAAACTGAAGCTTTCTTT. It encodes CASSFQGLRETEAFF.

This clonotype was recorded a few times. This sequence joins TRBV29-1 and TRBJ2-1; D is unclear. The CDR3 loop spans 14 amino acids. V was cut by 1 base and J by 0 bases, with 7 bases left in between. Germline V gene data show CDR1 as SQVTM and CDR2 as ANQGSEA. The CDR3 sequence: CSVEGFYSYNEQFF. The CDR3 bases are TGCAGCGTTGAAGGGTTTTACTCCTACAATGAGCAGTTCTTC.

This clonotype was picked up a small number of times. The chain uses TRBV27 and TRBJ2-1; D is perhaps TRBD2 (6 bases). Looked up from germline, CDR1 is MNHEY and CDR2 is SMNVEV (reference sequence). The ends were cut back, 2 bases at V and 7 bases at J, with 9 bases in the middle. There are 13 residues in the CDR3. The CDR3 protein is CASSLIGSNEQFF. CDR3 DNA sequence: TGTGCCAGCAGTTTAATCGGGAGTAATGAGCAGTTCTTC.

The genes are TRBV11-2 and TRBJ2-7; D may be TRBD2 (6 bases). CDR3 size: 17 residues. V was trimmed by 5 bases and J by 2 bases, leaving 22 bases between them. CDR1 and CDR2 from the germline V gene are SGHAT and FQNNGV. CDR3 region: CASSPGPGLISTYEQYF. CDR3 coding DNA: TGTGCCAGCAGCCCGGGACCGGGACTGATTAGTACCTACGAGCAGTACTTC. Looking up the rest from reference TRBV11-2 and TRBJ2-7 gives the full variable domain: EAGVAQSPRYKIIEKRQSVAFWCNPISGHATLYWYQQILGQGPKLLIQFQNNGVVDDSQLPKDRFSAERLKGVDSTLKIQPAKLEDSAVYLCASSPGPGLISTYEQYFGPGTRLTVT.

The V gene is TRBV7-9, the J gene TRBJ2-7; a possible D gene is TRBD1 (7 bases). Germline loops: CDR1 SEHNR, CDR2 FQNEAQ (reference sequence). This CDR3 comprises 12 residues. Trimming removed 9 bases from V and 4 bases from J, with 13 bases in between. CDR3 nucleotides: TGTGCCAGTGCAGGGGGGAAATACGAGCAGTACTTC. Amino acid sequence: CASAGGKYEQYF.

This clonotype has ten or more counts. The chain recombines TRBV7-9 with TRBJ1-1; D is possibly TRBD1 (6 bases). V was trimmed by 6 bases and J by 1 base, leaving 6 bases between them. The CDR3 runs to 12 residues. Germline V gene sequence: CDR1 SEHNR, CDR2 FQNEAQ (reference sequence). The CDR3 coding sequence is TGTGCCAGCAGACAGGGGAACACTGAAGCTTTCTTT. Translation gives CASRQGNTEAFF.

The V call is TRBV20-1, the J call TRBJ1-1; D possibly corresponds to TRBD1 (5 bases). CDR1 DFQATT and CDR2 SNEGSKA come from the germline V gene (reference sequence). The CDR3 contains 13 residues. V dropped 5 bases and J dropped 11 bases, with 21 bases sitting between them. The CDR3 bases are TGCAGTGCTTCGTTCCGGGACTTAGAGGGGGCTTTCTTT. Translating gives CSASFRDLEGAFF.

The chain uses TRBV6-5 and TRBJ2-7; TRBD2 aligns across 7 bases. V shed 4 bases and J 5 bases; nucleotides not matched to a gene: 8. In germline, CDR1 is MNHEY, CDR2 SVGAGI. The CDR3 has 14 residues. CDR3 nucleotides: TGTGCCAGCAGTTTTGTCGGGGGGAGAGACGAGCAGTACTTC. Its protein is CASSFVGGRDEQYF.

This clonotype came up a few times. The chain carries TRBV4-1 and TRBJ2-5, with D perhaps assigned TRBD1 or TRBD2 (6 bases each). Germline values: CDR1 MGHRA, CDR2 YSYEKL. Trimming removed 4 bases at V and 4 bases at J, with 16 bases between. The CDR3 runs to 15 residues. In DNA form, the CDR3 reads TGCGCCAGCAGCCCGAAAGAGGGGGGTCTAGAGACCCAGTACTTC. It codes for CASSPKEGGLETQYF.

The J gene is TRBJ2-7, the V gene TRBV20-1; TRBD2 matches 12 bases. With V trimmed by 1 base and J by 2 bases, 3 bases remained unmatched. Germline CDR1 DFQATT, CDR2 SNEGSKA (reference sequence). The CDR3 is made up of 15 amino acids. CDR3: CSARVRTSGTYEQYF. Written as DNA, the CDR3 is TGCAGTGCTAGAGTGAGGACTAGCGGGACCTACGAGCAGTACTTC.

This sequence joins TRBV4-1 and TRBJ1-5; no clear D gene. Trimming took 0 bases from V and 3 from J, leaving 12 bases between them. Germline V gene sequence: CDR1 MGHRA, CDR2 YSYEKL. This CDR3 has 16 amino acids. CDR3 loop: CASSQEAQPYNQPQHF. The DNA for the CDR3 is TGCGCCAGCAGCCAAGAAGCACAGCCTTACAATCAGCCCCAGCATTTT.

This clonotype was seen only a few times. V gene TRBV5-5 combines with J gene TRBJ2-6; D not certain. The germline V gene has CDR1 SGHKS and CDR2 YYEKEE (reference sequence). The V end was cut by 2 bases, the J end by 0 bases, with 6 bases between. The CDR3 extends over 15 amino acids. This chain's CDR3 is CASSFGDSGANVLTF. The CDR3 region has the DNA TGTGCCAGCAGCTTTGGGGACTCTGGGGCCAACGTCCTGACTTTC.

The table lists this clonotype with a few counts. This sequence joins TRBV5-5 and TRBJ1-1; TRBD1 is a possible D gene (6 bases). The CDR3 length is 13 residues. Trimming pared 4 bases from V and 5 bases from J, leaving 12 bases between. The germline CDR1 and CDR2 sequences are SGHKS and YYEKEE (reference sequence). DNA of the CDR3: TGTGCCAGCAGCCGGGCAGGGGAGACTGAAGCTTTCTTT. Translated, it gives CASSRAGETEAFF.

This chain joins TRBV2 and TRBJ2-1; 8 bases align to TRBD2. The trim removed 3 bases at V and 5 bases at J, leaving 6 bases unmatched. The germline CDR1 and CDR2 sequences are SNHLY and FYNNEI. The CDR3 totals 15 residues. CDR3 region: CASSDPAGVHNEQFF. CDR3 in DNA: TGTGCCAGCAGTGACCCAGCGGGGGTTCACAATGAGCAGTTCTTC.

This clonotype has only a few counts. The CDR3, as DNA: TGCAGTGCTAGTCAGGGTGCAACTAATGAAAAACTGTTTTTT. Amino acids: CSASQGATNEKLFF. The chain has TRBV20-1 and TRBJ1-4; the D gene is possibly TRBD1 (5 bases). This CDR3 has 14 amino acids. The V end was cut by 3 bases, the J end by 0 bases, with 8 bases between. From germline, CDR1 is DFQATT and CDR2 SNEGSKA (reference sequence).

In its sample, this clonotype was seen a few times. One end of the junction fails to match germline, which may point to a read error. The chain links TRBV12-3 or TRBV12-4 to TRBJ2-2; TRBD1 aligns across 11 bases. This CDR3 is 18 amino acids long. The CDR3 DNA follows: TGTGCCAGCAGTCTAGCCTTCGGGACAGGGGGGAACACCGGGGAGCTGTTTTTT. It translates to CASSLAFGTGGNTGELFF.

The rearrangement uses TRBV6-4 and TRBJ2-6; D remains ambiguous. The CDR3 runs to 16 residues. With 0 bases removed from V and 0 bases from J, the gap between germline ends came to 6 bases. Per the germline V gene, CDR1 is MRHNA and CDR2 is SNTAGT. Here the CDR3 reads CASSDSPSSGANVLTF. CDR3 in DNA: TGTGCCAGCAGTGACTCGCCTAGCTCTGGGGCCAACGTCCTGACTTTC.

The rearrangement joins TRBV12-3 or TRBV12-4 to TRBJ2-3; tentative D call: TRBD2 (6 bases). The CDR3 has 14 amino acids. V lost 6 bases, J lost 6 bases, and 16 bases lay in between. CDR3: CASSNLGGSDTQYF. Here the CDR3 DNA reads TGTGCCAGCAGCAACCTCGGGGGTTCGGATACGCAGTATTTT.

This clonotype was found a few times. The chain combines TRBV6-5 with TRBJ2-1; TRBD1 is a possible D gene (5 bases). The CDR3 totals 15 residues. Per germline, CDR1 MNHEY and CDR2 SVGAGI. V lost 1 base, J lost 8 bases, and 15 bases lay in between. As DNA, the CDR3 is TGTGCCAGCAGTTACTTGGCAGGGCAGGCCGATGAGCAGTTCTTC. Protein: CASSYLAGQADEQFF.

This chain uses TRBV4-1 with TRBJ2-1; D may be TRBD1 (6 bases). The germline V gene has CDR1 MGHRA and CDR2 YSYEKL. Trimming stripped 6 bases from V and 11 bases from J, with 14 bases between. CDR3 length equals 12 residues. CDR3 nucleotides: TGCGCCAGCAGAGCGCCCGGGACAAAGCAGTTCTTC. This codes for CASRAPGTKQFF.

In its sample, this clonotype was seen a few times. This rearrangement joins TRBV18 to TRBJ2-1; D uncertain. With 0 bases removed from V and 7 bases from J, the gap between germline ends came to 4 bases. Germline CDR1 is KGHSH and CDR2 is LQKENI. The CDR3 is made up of 12 amino acids. The CDR3 region is CASSPPLNEQFF. Written as DNA, the CDR3 is TGTGCCAGCTCACCACCGTTGAATGAGCAGTTCTTC.